These 6 T cell receptor beta chains were all obtained from the same sample, sequenced in a study of blood T cell repertoires in COVID-19. Sequencing used immunoSEQ multiplex PCR; TCRdb keeps in-frame clones, though not all of them. The table lists about 230,000 clones, more than 75% of them singletons. Sequencing was performed on peripheral blood. The receptor set was obtained from a man in his forties or fifties with COVID-19, enrolled during active disease.

V and J are TRBV21-1 and TRBJ2-3; no DNA check was done on the table's D call, TRBD2. TRBV21-1 is a recognized pseudogene. The CDR3 extends over 15 amino acids. CDR3 loop: CASMNGRISTDTQYF. Written as DNA, the CDR3 is TGTGCCAGCATGAACGGGAGAATCAGCACAGATACGCAGTATTTT.

The genes are TRBV6-5 and TRBJ2-7; no reliable D call. This CDR3 has 11 amino acids. Trimming took off 4 bases at V and 3 bases at J, with 4 bases between the two ends. CDR1 and CDR2 (germline): MNHEY, SVGAGI. The CDR3 sequence: CASSSNYEQYF. CDR3 nucleotides: TGTGCCAGCAGTTCCAACTACGAGCAGTACTTC.

This clone was seen once. The chain links TRBV11-2 to TRBJ2-7; 9 nucleotides align to TRBD1. Germline assignment: CDR1 SGHAT and CDR2 FQNNGV. The CDR3 length is 14 residues. J lost 6 bases, V lost 5 bases, and 8 bases had no gene match. The CDR3 reads CASSQGTGSREQYF. CDR3 coding DNA: TGTGCCAGCAGCCAAGGGACAGGGTCTCGCGAGCAGTACTTC.

Only one count was recorded for this clone. The chain is built from TRBV2 and TRBJ1-6; D remains ambiguous. Germline V lookup: CDR1 SNHLY, CDR2 FYNNEI. V lost 2 bases and J 6 bases, leaving 5 bases between the germline ends. This CDR3 is built from 13 residues. CDR3 loop: CASSELSNSPLHF. DNA for the CDR3: TGTGCCAGCAGTGAACTCAGTAATTCACCCCTCCACTTT.

The chain combines TRBV6-6 with TRBJ2-2; tentative D call: TRBD1 (6 bases). The germline gives CDR1 MNHNY, CDR2 SVGAGI (reference sequence). The CDR3 is 19 amino acids. V was cut by 5 bases and J by 3 bases, with 25 bases left in between. CDR3 sequence: CASSHPQGRGFSDTGELFF. The CDR3 coding sequence is TGTGCCAGCAGTCACCCGCAGGGGCGCGGGTTTTCGGACACCGGGGAGCTGTTTTTT.

The chain is built from TRBV5-1 and TRBJ2-2, with D uncertain. Germline CDR1 reads SGHRS; CDR2 reads YFSETQ. The CDR3 length is 15 residues. V lost 0 bases and J 1 base, leaving 7 bases between the germline ends. The chain's CDR3 is CASSLEFGNTGELFF. CDR3 nucleotide sequence: TGCGCCAGCAGCTTGGAGTTCGGGAACACCGGGGAGCTGTTTTTT.